Described below is a single T cell receptor beta chain sequence and its context. This CDR3 is built from 11 residues. With 2 bases removed from V and 13 bases from J, the gap between germline ends came to 11 bases. CDR1 is MDHEN and CDR2 is SYDVKM in the germline V gene. Sequenced by immunoSEQ multiplex PCR; TCRdb stores in-frame clones only, minus some. The table records around 16,000 clones, 69% of them present only once. This entry belongs to a study of tumor-infiltrating lymphocytes in localized non-small cell lung cancer. This clonotype was obtained from a human donor with non-small cell lung cancer. Sequencing input: lung tumor tissue. This chain connects TRBV28 to TRBJ1-2, with D maybe TRBD1 (5 bases). This CDR3 reads CASSLEGNCTF. In DNA, the CDR3 is TGTGCCAGCAGTTTAGAGGGGAACTGCACCTTC.